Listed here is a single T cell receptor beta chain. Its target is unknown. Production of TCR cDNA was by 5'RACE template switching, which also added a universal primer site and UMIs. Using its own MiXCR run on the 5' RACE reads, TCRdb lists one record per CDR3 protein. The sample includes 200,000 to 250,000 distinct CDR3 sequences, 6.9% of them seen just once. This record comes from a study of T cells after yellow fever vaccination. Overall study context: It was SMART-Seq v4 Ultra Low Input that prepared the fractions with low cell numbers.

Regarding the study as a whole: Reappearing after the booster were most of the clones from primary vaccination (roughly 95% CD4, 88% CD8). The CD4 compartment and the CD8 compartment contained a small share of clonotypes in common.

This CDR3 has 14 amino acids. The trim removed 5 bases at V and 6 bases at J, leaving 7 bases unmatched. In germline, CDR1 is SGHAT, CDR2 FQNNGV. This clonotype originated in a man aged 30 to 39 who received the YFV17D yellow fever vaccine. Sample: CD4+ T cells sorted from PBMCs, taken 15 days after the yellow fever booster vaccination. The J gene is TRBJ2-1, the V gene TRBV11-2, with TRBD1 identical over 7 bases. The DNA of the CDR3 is TGTGCCAGCAGCCCCACGACAGGGACCAATGAGCAGTTCTTC. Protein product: CASSPTTGTNEQFF.